These 5 T cell receptor beta chains originate from one sample sequenced in a study of T cells in localized non-small cell lung cancer. Only in-frame clones appear in the TCRdb table, and some are missing; sequencing was by immunoSEQ multiplex PCR. Among approximately 26,000 clones listed, around 93% were seen once. The input for sequencing was peripheral blood, taken before any cancer treatment. The source is an older female donor with stage II squamous cell lung carcinoma.

DNA of the CDR3: TGTGCCAGCACCCTTGACGGAGCCAAAAACATTCAGTACTTC. Protein: CASTLDGAKNIQYF. The chain links TRBV11-2 to TRBJ2-4; no clear D gene. The CDR3 spans 14 residues. Germline CDR1 is SGHAT and CDR2 is FQNNGV. Trimming stripped 7 bases from V and 0 bases from J, with 10 bases between.

V gene TRBV2 combines with J gene TRBJ2-5; 10 bases agree with TRBD2. The CDR3 contains 15 residues. With V trimmed by 8 bases and J by 5 bases, 11 bases remained unmatched. CDR1 SNHLY and CDR2 FYNNEI come from the germline V gene. The CDR3 nucleotides read TGTGCCAGCGAGTCAAGCGGGAGGGCCGTGGAGACCCAGTACTTC. It encodes CASESSGRAVETQYF.

This clone was seen only a few times. This chain links TRBV2 with TRBJ1-5, with D unresolved. V was trimmed by 3 bases and J by 1 base, leaving 4 bases between them. Germline V gene sequence: CDR1 SNHLY, CDR2 FYNNEI. The CDR3 has 13 amino acids. CDR3 DNA: TGTGCCAGCAGTGACGTGAGCAATCAGCCCCAGCATTTT. Translating it yields CASSDVSNQPQHF. Full variable domain (rest looked up from reference TRBV2 and TRBJ1-5): EPEVTQTPSHQVTQMGQEVILRCVPISNHLYFYWYRQILGQKVEFLVSFYNNEISEKSEIFDDQFSVERPDGSNFTLKIRSTKLEDSAMYFCASSDVSNQPQHFGDGTRLSIL.

Only one count was recorded for this clone. The chain couples TRBV14 to TRBJ1-1; D remains unclear. The V and J ends lost 3 bases and 2 bases respectively, with 7 bases between them. The CDR3 is 13 residues long. Germline-derived CDR1 and CDR2 are SGHDN and FVKESK. The CDR3 DNA reads TGTGCCAGCAGCCAGCAATCAAACACTGAAGCTTTCTTT. Translating gives CASSQQSNTEAFF.

The genes are TRBV18 and TRBJ2-7; D call uncertain. CDR1 KGHSH and CDR2 LQKENI come from the germline V gene. The CDR3 extends over 13 amino acids. Trimming left V 2 bases short and J 3 bases short, with 8 bases between. In nucleotides, the CDR3 is TGTGCCAGCTCACCAGGGTCCGGCTACGAGCAGTACTTC. It specifies CASSPGSGYEQYF.